This TCR beta chain was sequenced in a study of blood T cell repertoires in COVID-19. Notes on this clone: The sample carries other DNA sequences with the same CDR3.

The CDR3 spans 13 residues. V was cut by 0 bases and J by 4 bases, with 8 bases left in between. Germline V gene data show CDR1 as SGHRS and CDR2 as YFSETQ. TCRdb's table, derived via immunoSEQ multiplex PCR, lists solely in-frame clones and lacks some. The profile shows 150,000 or so clones, around four fifths of them singletons. This chain links TRBV5-1 with TRBJ2-7; a possible D gene is TRBD2 (6 bases). The sequencing input was PBMCs or T cells enriched from blood (not recorded which). The origin of this receptor is a woman aged 45-60 years who had recovered from COVID-19. CDR3 coding DNA: TGCGCCAGCAGCTTGGCCGCGGGATACGAGCAGTACGTC. It yields the protein CASSLAAGYEQYV.